This paragraph reports one TCR beta chain. The junction shows a germline mismatch at one end, possibly a read error. There were TCR beta CDR3 regions amplified from RNA transcripts. Researchers ran a first-round RT-PCR on the TCR CDR3 using the HTBI primer set. TCRdb fed the multiplex PCR reads into MiXCR, producing one record per CDR3 protein. The sample holds more than 500,000 distinct CDR3 sequences; about 17% are singletons and the top ten take approximately 3.9%. The CDR3 runs 13 residues. Germline values: CDR1 SGHNT, CDR2 YENEEA. The data stem from a study of T cells in Graves' hyperthyroidism and ophthalmopathy. On the study more broadly: Sampling of peripheral blood happened at initial diagnosis, prior to any treatment.

V and J are TRBV11-3 and TRBJ2-3; D tentatively reads TRBD1 or TRBD2 (5 bases each). The sample comprised blood. This sequence was found in a woman in her thirties with Graves' hyperthyroidism. The CDR3 spells CAGSLGERDTQYF. The CDR3 DNA is TGTGCCGGCAGCTTGGGGGAGAGAGATACGCAGTATTTT.